Presented here are 27 T cell receptor beta chains from one specimen sequenced in a study of cytomegalovirus exposure and HLA in healthy donors listed by TCRdb under 2017. Libraries came from the immunoSEQ multiplex PCR assay. The multiplex PCR relied on a mix of 60 forward primers for TCR Vbeta segments and 13 reverse primers for TCR Jbeta segments. The clones in this table, taken by TCRdb from immuneACCESS, are in-frame only. Not every clone is retained; where verified, under half of the shortfall comes from an unresolved V gene, and the cause of the rest is unknown. The table for this sample records approximately 80,000 clones. About 1% of the sample is in the top ten clones. The source material was PBMCs. Every receptor here comes from a woman in her twenties or thirties in good health and CMV-seronegative.

Regarding this clone: The sample holds other DNA sequences that translate to the same CDR3. This rearrangement joins TRBV30 to TRBJ2-6, with 7 bases matching TRBD1. Germline CDR1 is GTSNPN and CDR2 is SVGIG (reference sequence). With V trimmed by 1 base and J by 1 base, 10 bases remained unmatched. The CDR3 runs 18 residues. The CDR3 loop reads CAWSAHLDRISGANVLTF. CDR3 bases: TGTGCCTGGAGTGCCCATCTGGACAGGATATCTGGGGCCAACGTCCTGACTTTC.

The rearrangement joins TRBV30 to TRBJ1-2; D is uncertain. Germline assignment: CDR1 GTSNPN and CDR2 SVGIG (reference sequence). Deletions cut 0 bases from V and 4 bases from J, with 9 bases between. The CDR3 is 13 residues long. The CDR3 here is CAWSVRQVYGYTF. The CDR3 DNA reads TGTGCCTGGAGTGTACGGCAGGTCTATGGCTACACCTTC.

This rearrangement joins TRBV7-9 to TRBJ1-1, with TRBD1 as a possible D gene (5 bases). CDR3 length equals 15 residues. CDR1 is SEHNR, CDR2 FQNEAQ, per germline (reference sequence). With 0 bases removed from V and 1 base from J, the gap between germline ends came to 9 bases. The CDR3 nucleotides are TGTGCCAGCAGCTTAGCCCAGGGCCCGAACACTGAAGCTTTCTTT. This translates into CASSLAQGPNTEAFF. Based on the CDR3 plus reference TRBV7-9 and TRBJ1-1, the full variable domain is DTGVSQNPRHKITKRGQNVTFRCDPISEHNRLYWYRQTLGQGPEFLTYFQNEAQLEKSRLLSDRFSAERPKGSFSTLEIQRTEQGDSAMYLCASSLAQGPNTEAFFGQGTRLTVV.

The chain has TRBV10-1 and TRBJ2-7; D possibly corresponds to TRBD2 (6 bases). The CDR3 length is 15 residues. Germline values: CDR1 WNHNN, CDR2 SYGVQD (reference sequence). The germline V and J ends were trimmed by 0 bases and 9 bases, with 18 bases remaining between them. The CDR3 is CASSESQTGAWRQYF. The CDR3 region has the DNA TGCGCCAGCAGTGAGTCGCAGACGGGAGCCTGGAGGCAGTACTTC.

The chain joins TRBV19 to TRBJ1-1; 8 nucleotides align to TRBD1. This CDR3 comprises 14 residues. Germline lookup yields CDR1 LNHDA and CDR2 SQIVND (reference sequence). V lost 4 bases to trimming and J lost 5 bases; unmatched junction nucleotides: 6. The chain's CDR3 is CASSTGTGLTEAFF. CDR3 sequence (DNA): TGTGCCAGTAGTACGGGGACAGGCCTAACTGAAGCTTTCTTT.

The chain links TRBV5-1 to TRBJ2-6; tentatively, D is TRBD1 (5 bases). Germline loops: CDR1 SGHRS, CDR2 YFSETQ. This CDR3 has 17 residues. Trimming cost V 0 bases and J 1 base, with 11 bases left between them. CDR3 sequence reads: CASSLDGRTSGANVLTF. The CDR3 bases are TGCGCCAGCAGCTTGGATGGACGGACATCTGGGGCCAACGTCCTGACTTTC.

The J gene is TRBJ2-1, the V gene TRBV9; tentatively, D is TRBD2 (7 bases). Germline-derived CDR1 and CDR2 are SGDLS and YYNGEE. CDR3 size: 15 residues. V gave up 0 bases and J gave up 9 bases, with 16 bases separating them. DNA for the CDR3: TGTGCCAGCAGCGTAGTAGGGGAGGGGGGCGGTGAGCAGTTCTTC. Protein: CASSVVGEGGGEQFF. The full variable domain, in which reference TRBV9 and TRBJ2-1 provide the parts outside the CDR3, is DSGVTQTPKHLITATGQRVTLRCSPRSGDLSVYWYQQSLDQGLQFLIQYYNGEERAKGNILERFSAQQFPDLHSELNLSSLELGDSALYFCASSVVGEGGGEQFFGPGTRLTVL.

The chain combines TRBV7-6 with TRBJ1-3, with D perhaps TRBD1 (5 bases). Deletions cut 0 bases from V and 1 base from J, with 7 bases between. The CDR3 consists of 15 residues. Looked up from germline, CDR1 is SGHVS and CDR2 is FNYEAQ. CDR3 coding DNA: TGTGCCAGCAGCTTAGCAAGGGGATCTGGAAACACCATATATTTT. It translates to CASSLARGSGNTIYF. Full variable domain (outside the CDR3, taken from reference TRBV7-6 and TRBJ1-3): GAGVSQSPRYKVTKRGQDVALRCDPISGHVSLYWYRQALGQGPEFLTYFNYEAQQDKSGLPNDRFSAERPEGSISTLTIQRTEQRDSAMYRCASSLARGSGNTIYFGEGSWLTVV.

V usage is TRBV7-9 and J usage is TRBJ1-3; D is uncertain. The CDR3 totals 14 residues. The germline CDR1 and CDR2 sequences are SEHNR and FQNEAQ (reference sequence). The V end was cut by 0 bases, the J end by 3 bases, with 6 bases between. The CDR3 nucleotides are TGTGCCAGCAGCTTAGCGGGCCTTGGAAACACCATATATTTT. Protein: CASSLAGLGNTIYF.

The J gene is TRBJ1-5, the V gene TRBV5-7; possibly TRBD1 for D (5 bases). TRBV5-7 is noted as an ORF with a role that remains uncertain. The CDR3 is 13 amino acids. The germline V and J ends were trimmed by 4 bases and 4 bases, with 9 bases remaining between them. The CDR3 spells CASSPGLNQPQHF. CDR3 bases: TGTGCCAGCAGCCCGGGACTTAATCAGCCCCAGCATTTT.

Here the CDR3 reads CASSADRRTTEAFF. The CDR3 DNA is TGTGCCAGCAGCGCAGACAGGAGGACCACTGAAGCTTTCTTT. This rearrangement joins TRBV11-1 to TRBJ1-1, with a possible D match to TRBD1 (6 bases). V lost 5 bases, J lost 4 bases, and 14 bases lay in between. The CDR3 runs 14 residues. The germline gives CDR1 SGHAT, CDR2 FQDESV (reference sequence). The whole variable domain, filled in from reference TRBV11-1 and TRBJ1-1, reads EAEVAQSPRYKITEKSQAVAFWCDPISGHATLYWYRQILGQGPELLVQFQDESVVDDSQLPKDRFSAERLKGVDSTLKIQPAELGDSAMYLCASSADRRTTEAFFGQGTRLTVV.

The chain couples TRBV5-6 to TRBJ2-5, with TRBD2 matching over 7 bases. Trimming took 4 bases from V and 3 from J; bases not matched to a gene: 9. The CDR3 is made up of 15 amino acids. Germline V lookup: CDR1 SGHDT, CDR2 YYEEEE. The CDR3 DNA follows: TGTGCCAGCAGCCTGTCCGGGACTACTAAAGAGACCCAGTACTTC. Its translation is CASSLSGTTKETQYF.

The rearrangement joins TRBV10-3 to TRBJ1-2, with TRBD1 as a possible D gene (5 bases). CDR1 ENHRY and CDR2 SYGVKD come from the germline V gene. Trimming left V 1 base short and J 2 bases short, with 11 bases between. The CDR3 length is 15 residues. The CDR3 loop is CAISELGAPNYGYTF. CDR3 bases: TGTGCCATCAGTGAGTTAGGGGCGCCAAACTATGGCTACACCTTC.

The chain joins TRBV13 to TRBJ1-2; D is uncertain. Per germline, CDR1 PRHDT and CDR2 FYEKMQ (reference sequence). V was shortened by 3 bases and J by 4 bases, with 15 bases between the two germline ends. There are 15 residues in the CDR3. For the CDR3, the DNA is TGTGCCAGCAGCTTGCGGGGTCGTCCGGGCTATGGCTACACCTTC. As protein: CASSLRGRPGYGYTF.

This chain uses TRBV30 with TRBJ2-2; 7 bases fit TRBD1. Losses at the gene ends were 7 bases for V and 4 bases for J; bases not matched to a gene: 6. The CDR3 has 13 amino acids. Germline CDR1 is GTSNPN and CDR2 is SVGIG (reference sequence). CDR3 nucleotide sequence: TGTGCCTTGACAGGGCTTGGCACCGGGGAGCTGTTTTTT. It is translated as CALTGLGTGELFF.

The chain combines TRBV5-8 with TRBJ1-1; 9 positions match TRBD1. This CDR3 is 13 amino acids long. J lost 9 bases, V lost 6 bases, and 9 bases had no gene match. Germline-derived CDR1 and CDR2 are SGHTS and YDEGEE. The CDR3 bases are TGTGCCAGCACCGGACAGGGGATACTCAAAGCTTTCTTT. Protein: CASTGQGILKAFF.

V and J are TRBV27 and TRBJ1-5; D ambiguous. The CDR3 spans 16 residues. Germline V gives CDR1 MNHEY, CDR2 SMNVEV (reference sequence). Trimming shortened V by 0 bases and J by 1 base, and 10 bases separated the two germline ends. DNA of the CDR3: TGTGCCAGCAGTTTATCTCCCGCACTGAGCAATCAGCCCCAGCATTTT. Translating gives CASSLSPALSNQPQHF.

The chain employs TRBV4-1 and TRBJ1-2, with TRBD1 matching over 7 bases. The CDR3 has 15 residues. Germline V CDR1 and CDR2: MGHRA, YSYEKL. J gave up 4 bases and V 3 bases, and 8 bases lay outside the gene matches. DNA for the CDR3: TGCGCCAGCAGCCAGGTGGGACAGACCAGCTATGGCTACACCTTC. Translation: CASSQVGQTSYGYTF.

The V gene is TRBV4-1, the J gene TRBJ2-5, with TRBD1 matching over 8 bases. The trim removed 1 base at V and 0 bases at J, leaving 7 bases unmatched. The CDR3 extends over 17 amino acids. Germline CDR1 is MGHRA and CDR2 is YSYEKL. The CDR3 region has the DNA TGCGCCAGCAGCCAAGCCCCGGGACAGGAGAACCAAGAGACCCAGTACTTC. Protein: CASSQAPGQENQETQYF.

The chain has TRBV7-8 and TRBJ1-1; D gene ambiguous. V dropped 1 base and J dropped 1 base, with 7 bases sitting between them. The CDR3 runs 14 residues. Germline V gene data show CDR1 as SGHVS and CDR2 as FQNEAQ. The CDR3 DNA reads as TGTGCCAGCAGCTTAGGTCGGGGGAACACTGAAGCTTTCTTT. Its translation: CASSLGRGNTEAFF.

CDR3 residues: CSVAGGINTEAFF. For the CDR3, the DNA is TGCAGCGTTGCCGGAGGGATCAACACTGAAGCTTTCTTT. This chain joins TRBV29-1 and TRBJ1-1; D is ambiguous. The V end was cut by 4 bases, the J end by 2 bases, with 11 bases between. Germline V gene data show CDR1 as SQVTM and CDR2 as ANQGSEA. The CDR3 consists of 13 residues. Using reference TRBV29-1 and TRBJ1-1 for the parts outside the CDR3, the full variable domain is SAVISQKPSRDICQRGTSLTIQCQVDSQVTMMFWYRQQPGQSLTLIATANQGSEATYESGFVIDKFPISRPNLTFSTLTVSNMSPEDSSIYLCSVAGGINTEAFFGQGTRLTVV.

The V call is TRBV7-9, the J call TRBJ2-7, with no clear D. This CDR3 is 15 amino acids long. Germline V gene data show CDR1 as SEHNR and CDR2 as FQNEAQ (reference sequence). V was shortened by 5 bases and J by 6 bases, with 20 bases between the two germline ends. CDR3 in amino acids: CASSPSFPTISEQYF. The CDR3 bases are TGTGCCAGCAGCCCCTCCTTCCCGACAATTTCCGAGCAGTACTTC.

The rearrangement joins TRBV4-2 to TRBJ2-4, with 11 bases fitting TRBD2. The CDR3 loop spans 17 amino acids. CDR1 and CDR2 from the germline V gene are LGHNA and YNFKEQ. The junction had 10 bases not matched to a gene; V was cut back by 3 bases and J by 6 bases. The CDR3: CASSQETSGSGINIQYF. CDR3 in DNA: TGTGCCAGCAGCCAGGAAACTAGCGGGAGTGGAATAAACATTCAGTACTTC.

The rearrangement joins TRBV23-1 to TRBJ1-4, with 7 bases aligning to TRBD1. TRBV23-1 is an ORF; its function is uncertain. The CDR3 length is 15 residues. V dropped 4 bases and J dropped 8; count of bases not matched to a gene: 10. Written as DNA, the CDR3 is TGCGCCAGCAGTCCCCCGAGAGGGGGCGGGGAAAAACTGTTTTTT. Its protein is CASSPPRGGGEKLFF.

The rearrangement uses TRBV7-9 and TRBJ1-1, with 7 bases lining up with TRBD1. The length of the CDR3 is 15 residues. V shed 2 bases, J shed 4 bases, and the junction held 7 bases outside the gene matches. Germline CDR1 is SEHNR and CDR2 is FQNEAQ (reference sequence). The chain's CDR3 is CASSLLGGAGTEAFF. The CDR3, as DNA: TGTGCCAGCAGCTTATTAGGGGGCGCGGGCACTGAAGCTTTCTTT.

As DNA, the CDR3 is TGTGCCAGCAGCCCGACAGATAACTATGGCTACACCTTC. As protein: CASSPTDNYGYTF. This chain connects TRBV6-1 to TRBJ1-2; weak D call: TRBD1 (5 bases). The V gene's germline CDR1 is MNHNS and CDR2 SASEGT. V lost 6 bases, J lost 1 base, and 9 bases lay in between. This CDR3 has 13 amino acids.

This chain links TRBV7-2 with TRBJ2-5; TRBD2 matches at 11 bases. Germline V gene data show CDR1 as SGHTA and CDR2 as FQGNSA. The CDR3 runs 15 residues. The junction had 8 bases not matched to a gene; V was cut back by 4 bases and J by 7 bases. The CDR3 nucleotides read TGTGCCAGCAGCTACGGGACTAGCGGATCGGGGACCCAGTACTTC. Protein product: CASSYGTSGSGTQYF. The whole variable domain, filled in from reference TRBV7-2 and TRBJ2-5, reads GAGVSQSPSNKVTEKGKDVELRCDPISGHTALYWYRQSLGQGLEFLIYFQGNSAPDKSGLPSDRFSAERTGGSVSTLTIQRTQQEDSAVYLCASSYGTSGSGTQYFGPGTRLLVL.